The 15 T cell receptor beta chains below were found in one sample sequenced in a study of T cell responses to AZD1222 COVID-19 vaccine. Only in-frame clones appear in the TCRdb table, and some are missing; sequencing was by immunoSEQ multiplex PCR. The data hold about 100,000 clones, with around 90% observed a single time. Sequenced here: peripheral blood, sampled on day 0 of AZD1222 vaccination. These receptors all stem from an adult in good health.

The chain employs TRBV11-2 and TRBJ2-1; 9 nucleotides line up with TRBD2. Trimming removed 4 bases from V and 0 bases from J; junction bases left unmatched: 7. CDR1 is SGHAT and CDR2 is FQNNGV in the germline V gene. This CDR3 spans 17 amino acids. The CDR3 loop reads CASSSSSRGGSYNEQFF. CDR3 DNA: TGTGCCAGCAGCTCGTCTTCGCGGGGGGGCTCCTACAATGAGCAGTTCTTC. Variable domain in full (rest from reference TRBV11-2 and TRBJ2-1): EAGVAQSPRYKIIEKRQSVAFWCNPISGHATLYWYQQILGQGPKLLIQFQNNGVVDDSQLPKDRFSAERLKGVDSTLKIQPAKLEDSAVYLCASSSSSRGGSYNEQFFGPGTRLTVL.

V is TRBV9 and J is TRBJ1-1; D perhaps matches TRBD1 (6 bases). Germline loops: CDR1 SGDLS, CDR2 YYNGEE. V was cut by 0 bases and J by 4 bases, with 13 bases left in between. There are 15 residues in the CDR3. CDR3 nucleotide sequence: TGTGCCAGCAGCGTAGTGGGGGGCGGACTCACTGAAGCTTTCTTT. Its translation: CASSVVGGGLTEAFF.

The V gene is TRBV7-2, the J gene TRBJ1-1; 7 bases fit TRBD1. V gave up 5 bases and J gave up 9 bases; unmatched junction bases: 6. CDR1 is SGHTA and CDR2 is FQGNSA in the germline V gene. This CDR3 is built from 12 residues. The CDR3, as DNA: TGTGCCAGCAGCCTTGACAGGGAAAAAGCTTTCTTT. It translates to CASSLDREKAFF.

V is TRBV20-1 and J is TRBJ1-6; D gene unclear. Germline assignment: CDR1 DFQATT and CDR2 SNEGSKA (reference sequence). V was clipped by 3 bases and J by 9 bases, with 9 bases between them. There are 12 residues in the CDR3. This CDR3 is CSASTNSSPLHF. In DNA, the CDR3 is TGCAGTGCTAGTACTAACTCTTCACCCCTCCACTTT.

This clone was detected once. The rearrangement joins TRBV3-1 (or the pseudogene TRBV3-2) to TRBJ1-2; 7 positions agree with TRBD1. Per germline, CDR1 LGHDT and CDR2 YNNKEL (reference sequence). This CDR3 region has 14 residues. J was trimmed by 2 bases and V by 0 bases; bases with no gene match: 0. CDR3 protein: CASSQEGQNYGYTF. CDR3 DNA sequence: TGTGCCAGCAGCCAAGAGGGACAGAACTATGGCTACACCTTC.

The chain links TRBV18 to TRBJ1-2; the D is unclear. The CDR3 has 15 residues. The V and J ends lost 4 bases and 10 bases respectively, with 22 bases between them. Per the germline V gene, CDR1 is KGHSH and CDR2 is LQKENI. CDR3 nucleotides: TGTGCCAGCTCACTGGGCGGAATGGCAGTCCGGGACTACACCTTC. Protein sequence: CASSLGGMAVRDYTF.

V usage is TRBV5-4 and J usage is TRBJ1-6; the match to TRBD1 covers 10 bases. Germline V CDR1 and CDR2: SGHNT, YYREEE (reference sequence). CDR3 length: 15 amino acids. The junction had 4 bases not matched to a gene; V was cut back by 5 bases and J by 5 bases. This CDR3 reads CASSHGTGDNSPLHF. The DNA of the CDR3 is TGTGCCAGCAGTCACGGGACAGGGGATAATTCACCCCTCCACTTT.

The chain uses TRBV10-3 and TRBJ2-7; D remains unclear. V lost 7 bases and J lost 0, with 16 bases in between. The CDR3 loop spans 15 amino acids. Germline V gives CDR1 ENHRY, CDR2 SYGVKD. The DNA for the CDR3 is TGTGCCATCATCGCGGCGGTGGGCGCCTCCTACGAGCAGTACTTC. Amino acid sequence: CAIIAAVGASYEQYF.

This clone was observed a single time. This chain joins TRBV7-3 and TRBJ1-2; D is unresolved. Trimming stripped 3 bases from V and 7 bases from J, with 12 bases between. Per the germline V gene, CDR1 is SGHTA and CDR2 is FQGTGA. The CDR3 loop spans 13 amino acids. The CDR3: CASSLGQRLGYTF. The CDR3 nucleotides read TGTGCCAGCAGCTTGGGTCAGCGTCTTGGCTACACCTTC.

CDR3 bases: TGTGCCAGCAGTTACTCGATCGTGGACTACCAAAGCAAAACAGATACGCAGTATTTT. Translating it yields CASSYSIVDYQSKTDTQYF. J is TRBJ2-3 and V is TRBV6-2 or TRBV6-3; tentatively, D is TRBD2 (6 bases). V lost 0 bases and J 3 bases, leaving 22 bases between the germline ends. The germline V gene encodes CDR1 MNHEY and CDR2 SVGEGT. This CDR3 has 19 amino acids.

This chain joins TRBV12-5 and TRBJ1-3; tentatively, D is TRBD1 (6 bases). The germline gives CDR1 LGHNT, CDR2 FRNRAP. V was shortened by 6 bases and J by 2 bases, with 14 bases between the two germline ends. CDR3 size: 15 residues. CDR3 loop: CASGPGGGPGNTIYF. For the CDR3, the DNA is TGTGCTAGTGGCCCCGGTGGGGGGCCTGGAAACACCATATATTTT.

V is TRBV4-1 and J is TRBJ2-7, with a tentative D call TRBD1 (5 bases). CDR3 length: 15 amino acids. Per germline, CDR1 MGHRA and CDR2 YSYEKL. V gave up 1 base and J gave up 7 bases, with 17 bases separating them. CDR3 region: CASSQGSGRAREQYF. In DNA form, the CDR3 reads TGCGCCAGCAGCCAAGGTTCGGGCAGGGCAAGGGAGCAGTACTTC.

This chain connects TRBV5-1 to TRBJ2-3, with 10 bases fitting TRBD2. The CDR3 runs 16 residues. Germline CDR1 SGHRS, CDR2 YFSETQ. With V trimmed by 4 bases and J by 3 bases, 8 bases remained unmatched. The DNA of the CDR3 is TGCGCCAGCAGCAAGGGACTAGCGAGTTCGACAGATACGCAGTATTTT. Protein product: CASSKGLASSTDTQYF.

This rearrangement joins TRBV6-5 to TRBJ1-3, with a possible D match to TRBD1 (5 bases). The CDR3 extends over 14 amino acids. Germline assignment: CDR1 MNHEY and CDR2 SVGAGI. With 5 bases removed from V and 4 bases from J, the gap between germline ends came to 12 bases. The CDR3 bases are TGTGCCAGCAGTAACGGGGCAGCAGGAAACACCATATATTTT. Residues: CASSNGAAGNTIYF.

J is TRBJ1-6 and V is TRBV27; no clear D. V shed 2 bases and J shed 3 bases, with 11 bases lying between them. The length of the CDR3 is 16 residues. Germline CDR1 and CDR2: MNHEY and SMNVEV (reference sequence). The CDR3 protein is CASSLMGLGYNSPLHF. CDR3 nucleotides: TGTGCCAGCAGTTTAATGGGGTTGGGCTATAATTCACCCCTCCACTTT.